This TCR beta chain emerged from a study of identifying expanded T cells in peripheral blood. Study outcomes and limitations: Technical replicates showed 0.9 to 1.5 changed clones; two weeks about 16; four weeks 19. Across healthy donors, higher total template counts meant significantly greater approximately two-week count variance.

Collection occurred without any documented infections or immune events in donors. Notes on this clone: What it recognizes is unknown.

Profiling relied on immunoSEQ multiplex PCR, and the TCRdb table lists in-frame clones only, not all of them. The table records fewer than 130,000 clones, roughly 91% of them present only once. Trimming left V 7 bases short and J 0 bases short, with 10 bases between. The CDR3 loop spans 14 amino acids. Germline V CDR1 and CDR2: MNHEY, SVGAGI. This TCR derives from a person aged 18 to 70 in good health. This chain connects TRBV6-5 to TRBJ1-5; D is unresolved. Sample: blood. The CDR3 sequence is CASTPRGSNQPQHF. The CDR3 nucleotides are TGTGCCAGCACCCCCCGCGGTAGCAATCAGCCCCAGCATTTT.